These 16 T cell receptor beta chains originate from one sample sequenced in a study of T cell changes during pregnancy in multiple sclerosis. Data came from immunoSEQ multiplex PCR; TCRdb stores just in-frame clones and leaves some out. The data contain 50,000 to 75,000 clones, around 90% of them singletons. The starting material was peripheral blood, obtained in the first trimester of pregnancy. Source of these receptors: a female donor in good health, enrolled as a control in a pregnancy study.

This clone has more than one count but fewer than ten. The chain couples TRBV2 to TRBJ2-7, with 7 bases lining up with TRBD2. The CDR3 is made up of 16 amino acids. V lost 2 bases, J lost 1 base, and 8 bases stayed unmatched. The V gene's germline CDR1 is SNHLY and CDR2 FYNNEI. The chain's CDR3 is CASSESLGTMSYEQYF. The DNA for the CDR3 is TGTGCCAGCAGTGAATCACTAGGGACTATGTCCTACGAGCAGTACTTC. Together with reference TRBV2 and TRBJ2-7, the CDR3 gives the full variable domain: EPEVTQTPSHQVTQMGQEVILRCVPISNHLYFYWYRQILGQKVEFLVSFYNNEISEKSEIFDDQFSVERPDGSNFTLKIRSTKLEDSAMYFCASSESLGTMSYEQYFGPGTRLTVT.

This clone is a singleton in its sample. The chain is built from TRBV19 and TRBJ2-3, with 7 bases fitting TRBD2. Germline lookup yields CDR1 LNHDA and CDR2 SQIVND (reference sequence). The V and J ends lost 6 bases and 2 bases, in that order; junction bases with no gene match: 14. The length of the CDR3 is 17 residues. The CDR3 loop reads CASRPHGLGRTTDTQYF. The CDR3 bases are TGTGCCAGTAGGCCTCATGGACTAGGGCGGACCACAGATACGCAGTATTTT.

This clone was seen only once. V usage is TRBV7-9 and J usage is TRBJ1-4; 9 nucleotides match TRBD1. CDR3 size: 15 residues. J lost 6 bases, V lost 3 bases, and 5 bases had no gene match. Germline values: CDR1 SEHNR, CDR2 FQNEAQ (reference sequence). Here the CDR3 reads CASSLGDRAYEKLFF. The DNA for the CDR3 is TGTGCCAGCAGCTTGGGGGACAGGGCGTATGAAAAACTGTTTTTT.

This chain joins TRBV11-2 and TRBJ2-1, with 7 positions matching TRBD2. Per germline, CDR1 SGHAT and CDR2 FQNNGV. J was trimmed by 3 bases and V by 1 base; bases with no gene match: 3. This CDR3 spans 15 amino acids. DNA of the CDR3: TGTGCCAGCAGCTTAGGGGCGGGGGTCTACAATGAGCAGTTCTTC. Amino acid sequence: CASSLGAGVYNEQFF.

The chain links TRBV4-3 to TRBJ2-2; 14 nucleotides align to TRBD2. V shed 4 bases and J 0 bases; nucleotides not matched to a gene: 7. The germline V gene encodes CDR1 LGHNA and CDR2 YSLEER. This CDR3 has 19 residues. CDR3 protein: CASSLGLAGGTTNTGELFF. DNA for the CDR3: TGCGCCAGCAGCCTAGGACTAGCGGGGGGCACCACGAACACCGGGGAGCTGTTTTTT.

V and J are TRBV4-2 and TRBJ2-3; 14 bases map to TRBD2. J lost 4 bases, V lost 4 bases, and 1 base had no gene match. CDR3 length: 15 amino acids. Germline V gives CDR1 LGHNA, CDR2 YNFKEQ. The CDR3 coding sequence is TGTGCCAGCAGCCCGGGACTAGCGGGGGCAGATACGCAGTATTTT. Translated, it gives CASSPGLAGADTQYF.

This chain links TRBV7-2 with TRBJ1-5, with 10 bases that match TRBD1. The germline V gene encodes CDR1 SGHTA and CDR2 FQGNSA. V gave up 3 bases and J gave up 3 bases; unmatched junction bases: 2. The length of the CDR3 is 15 residues. CDR3 loop: CASSLTGGVNQPQHF. The CDR3, as DNA: TGTGCCAGCAGCTTGACAGGGGGCGTCAATCAGCCCCAGCATTTT.

In its sample, this clone was seen once. This chain uses TRBV5-1 with TRBJ2-3; TRBD2 aligns across 8 bases. Germline CDR1 reads SGHRS; CDR2 reads YFSETQ. This CDR3 has 15 residues. Unmatched junction bases numbered 8, after V lost 4 bases and J lost 4 bases. CDR3 sequence (DNA): TGCGCCAGCAGCGAAGCCGGGACTAGTTCAGATACGCAGTATTTT. It yields the protein CASSEAGTSSDTQYF.

The DNA for the CDR3 is TGTGCCAGCAGTCTCAGGACAGGAGGATATGGCTACACCTTC. This sequence encodes CASSLRTGGYGYTF. The rearrangement links TRBV28 to TRBJ1-2, with 7 bases identical to TRBD1. CDR1 is MDHEN and CDR2 is SYDVKM in the germline V gene. CDR3 length: 14 residues. V trimming: 5 bases; J trimming: 5 bases; junction bases outside the gene matches: 8.

The V and J genes are TRBV9 and TRBJ1-2; 8 positions agree with TRBD1. The germline gives CDR1 SGDLS, CDR2 YYNGEE. The CDR3 runs 14 residues. J was trimmed by 8 bases and V by 3 bases; bases with no gene match: 9. DNA for the CDR3: TGTGCCAGCAGCGCCCACCAGGGGGCGGTAGGCTACACCTTC. Residues: CASSAHQGAVGYTF.

This clone showed up just a few times. This chain connects TRBV5-1 to TRBJ1-2; 8 bases are shared with TRBD1. CDR3 size: 16 residues. CDR1 is SGHRS, CDR2 YFSETQ, per germline. Trimming took 4 bases from V and 4 from J; bases not matched to a gene: 12. In nucleotides, the CDR3 is TGCGCCAGCAGCCCCGGACAGGGATGGGAGGGCTATGGCTACACCTTC. This gives the protein CASSPGQGWEGYGYTF. The entire variable domain, with the rest obtained from reference TRBV5-1 and TRBJ1-2, is as follows: KAGVTQTPRYLIKTRGQQVTLSCSPISGHRSVSWYQQTPGQGLQFLFEYFSETQRNKGNFPGRFSGRQFSNSRSEMNVSTLELGDSALYLCASSPGQGWEGYGYTFGSGTRLTVV.

The V gene is TRBV27, the J gene TRBJ1-2; D gene unclear. V dropped 0 bases and J dropped 5 bases, with 10 bases sitting between them. Germline V gene data show CDR1 as MNHEY and CDR2 as SMNVEV (reference sequence). The CDR3 is made up of 14 amino acids. The DNA for the CDR3 is TGTGCCAGCAGTTTATCGCCCGGAGCTTATGGCTACACCTTC. Amino acids: CASSLSPGAYGYTF.

The chain couples TRBV6-5 to TRBJ2-7; TRBD1 matches at 8 bases. From germline, CDR1 is MNHEY and CDR2 SVGAGI. V shed 6 bases and J 2 bases; nucleotides not matched to a gene: 9. This CDR3 spans 15 amino acids. The CDR3 is CASSMTGAIPYEQYF. The DNA of the CDR3 is TGTGCCAGCAGCATGACAGGGGCGATCCCCTACGAGCAGTACTTC.

The table lists this clone with a few counts. The V gene is TRBV5-6, the J gene TRBJ1-3; D is possibly TRBD1 (6 bases). CDR1 and CDR2 from the germline V gene are SGHDT and YYEEEE. This CDR3 has 14 residues. Trimming cost V 3 bases and J 4 bases, with 11 bases left between them. CDR3 region: CASSWGTPGNTIYF. CDR3 sequence (DNA): TGTGCCAGCAGCTGGGGGACACCCGGAAACACCATATATTTT.

Remarks on this clone: Its ends do not fully match the called genes, so a read error is possible. This chain uses TRBV29-1 with TRBJ1-2; a possible D gene is TRBD1 (6 bases). Germline V CDR1 and CDR2: SQVTM, ANQGSEA. This CDR3 is built from 12 residues. The CDR3 reads CSAAPTARGVAF. The CDR3 coding sequence is TGCAGCGCGGCCCCTACGGCCAGGGGCGTTGCCTTC. Together with reference TRBV29-1 and TRBJ1-2, the CDR3 gives the full variable domain: SAVISQKPSRDICQRGTSLTIQCQVDSQVTMMFWYRQQPGQSLTLIATANQGSEATYESGFVIDKFPISRPNLTFSTLTVSNMSPEDSSIYLCSAAPTARGVAFGSGTRLTVV.

This sequence joins TRBV6-5 and TRBJ1-5, with 7 bases fitting TRBD1. The J segment lost 4 bases and the V segment lost 6 bases, leaving 9 bases of the junction unmatched. The CDR3 length is 15 residues. The germline CDR1 and CDR2 sequences are MNHEY and SVGAGI. The CDR3 DNA follows: TGTGCCAGCAGCCGGAGACAGGGCGGGAATCAGCCCCAGCATTTT. This translates into CASSRRQGGNQPQHF.